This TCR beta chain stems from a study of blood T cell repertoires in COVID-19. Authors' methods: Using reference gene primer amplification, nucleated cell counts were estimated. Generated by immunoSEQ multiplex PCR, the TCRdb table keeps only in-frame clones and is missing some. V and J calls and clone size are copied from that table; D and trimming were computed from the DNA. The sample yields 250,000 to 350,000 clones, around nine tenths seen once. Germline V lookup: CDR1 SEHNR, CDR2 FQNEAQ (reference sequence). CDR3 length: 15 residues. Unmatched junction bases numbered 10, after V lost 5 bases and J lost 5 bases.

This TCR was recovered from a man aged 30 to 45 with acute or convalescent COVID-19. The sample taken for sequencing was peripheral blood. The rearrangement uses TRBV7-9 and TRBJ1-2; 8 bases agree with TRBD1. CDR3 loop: CASSQAGGVQYGYTF. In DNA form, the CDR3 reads TGTGCCAGCAGCCAAGCAGGGGGCGTCCAGTATGGCTACACCTTC.